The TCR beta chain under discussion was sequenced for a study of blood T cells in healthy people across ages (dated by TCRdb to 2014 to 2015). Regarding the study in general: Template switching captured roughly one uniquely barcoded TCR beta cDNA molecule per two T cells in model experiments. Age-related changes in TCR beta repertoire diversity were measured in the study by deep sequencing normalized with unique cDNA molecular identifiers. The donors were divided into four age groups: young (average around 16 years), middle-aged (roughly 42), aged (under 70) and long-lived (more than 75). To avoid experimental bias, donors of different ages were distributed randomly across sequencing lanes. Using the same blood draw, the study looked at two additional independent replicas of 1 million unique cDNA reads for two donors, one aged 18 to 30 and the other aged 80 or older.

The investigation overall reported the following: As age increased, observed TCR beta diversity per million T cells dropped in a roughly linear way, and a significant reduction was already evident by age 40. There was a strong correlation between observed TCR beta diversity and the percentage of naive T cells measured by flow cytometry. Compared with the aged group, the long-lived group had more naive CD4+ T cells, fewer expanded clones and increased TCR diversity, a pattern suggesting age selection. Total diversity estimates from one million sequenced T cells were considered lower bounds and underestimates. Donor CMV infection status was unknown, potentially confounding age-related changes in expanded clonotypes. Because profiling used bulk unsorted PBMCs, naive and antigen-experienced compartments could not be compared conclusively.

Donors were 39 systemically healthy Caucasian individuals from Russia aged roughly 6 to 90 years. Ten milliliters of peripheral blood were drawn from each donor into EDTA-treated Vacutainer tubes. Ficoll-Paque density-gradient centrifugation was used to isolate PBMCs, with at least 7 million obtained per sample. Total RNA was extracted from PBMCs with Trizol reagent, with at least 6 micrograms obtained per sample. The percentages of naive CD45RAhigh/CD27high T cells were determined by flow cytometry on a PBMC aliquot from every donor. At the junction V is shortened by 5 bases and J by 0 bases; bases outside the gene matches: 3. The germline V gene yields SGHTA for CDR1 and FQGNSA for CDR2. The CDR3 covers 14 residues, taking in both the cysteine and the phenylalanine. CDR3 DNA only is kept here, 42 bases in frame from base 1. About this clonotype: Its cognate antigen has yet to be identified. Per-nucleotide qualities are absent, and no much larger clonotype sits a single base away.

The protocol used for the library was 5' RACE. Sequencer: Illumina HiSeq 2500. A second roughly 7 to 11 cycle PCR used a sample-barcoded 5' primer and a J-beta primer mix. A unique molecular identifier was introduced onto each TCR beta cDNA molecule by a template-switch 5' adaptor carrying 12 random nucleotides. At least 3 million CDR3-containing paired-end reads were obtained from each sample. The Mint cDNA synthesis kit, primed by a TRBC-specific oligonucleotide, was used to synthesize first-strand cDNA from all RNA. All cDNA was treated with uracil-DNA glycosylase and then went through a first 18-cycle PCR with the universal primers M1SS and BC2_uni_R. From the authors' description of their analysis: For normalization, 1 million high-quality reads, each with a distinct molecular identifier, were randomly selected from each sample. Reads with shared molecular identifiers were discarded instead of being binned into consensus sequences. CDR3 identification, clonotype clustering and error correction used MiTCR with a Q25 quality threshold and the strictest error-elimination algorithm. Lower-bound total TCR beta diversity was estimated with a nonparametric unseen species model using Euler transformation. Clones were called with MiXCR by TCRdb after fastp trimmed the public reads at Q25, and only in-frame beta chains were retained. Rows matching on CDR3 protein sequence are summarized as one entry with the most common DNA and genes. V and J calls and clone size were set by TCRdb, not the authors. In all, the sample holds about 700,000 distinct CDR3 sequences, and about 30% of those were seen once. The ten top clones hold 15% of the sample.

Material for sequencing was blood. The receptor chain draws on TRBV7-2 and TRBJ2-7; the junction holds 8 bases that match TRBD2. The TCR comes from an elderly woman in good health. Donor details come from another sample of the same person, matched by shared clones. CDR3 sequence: CASSERGTSYEQYF. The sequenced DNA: TGTGCCAGCAGCGAGCGGGGGACCTCCTACGAGCAGTACTTC.